The T cell receptor (beta chain) described here comes from a study of CXCR3-negative and CXCR3-positive naive CD8 T cells. Findings of the study overall: Naive CXCR3-positive cells had TRB CDR3s more hydrophobic than those of CXCR3-negative naive cells.

With regard to this clonotype: Its specificity is not known.

Carrying UMI labels, the TRB cDNA libraries were prepared through 5' RACE. TCRdb reprocessed the 5' RACE reads, keeping one entry per CDR3 protein, no DNA. The sample is made up of 84,000 or so distinct CDR3 sequences, and the top ten hold almost 0.55% of it. The CDR3 extends over 16 amino acids. CDR1 MGHRA and CDR2 YSYEKL come from the germline V gene. The chain joins TRBV4-1 to TRBJ2-5. This receptor was obtained from a human donor in good health. Some clones in this sample may be carry-over from other donors' samples. Sequencing used naive CXCR3+ CD8+ T cells from blood. This sample's subset: CD45RO-CCR7+CD27+CD95- naive CD8+ T cells expressing CXCR3 (TNR3+). CDR3 in amino acids: CASSRRASAYQETQYF.